The 14 T cell receptor beta chains below come from one sample, sequenced in a study of cytomegalovirus exposure and HLA in healthy donors. Assay: immunoSEQ multiplex PCR; the TCRdb copy retains only in-frame clones and omits some. This sample yields over 110,000 clones, of which around nine tenths are seen a single time; roughly 9% belongs to the top ten. What was sequenced was PBMCs. Receptors originate from a man aged 18 to 35 in good health and CMV-seropositive.

The chain has TRBV30 and TRBJ1-6, with D uncertain. The V end lost 3 bases, the J end lost 0 bases, and 15 bases lay between the germline ends. Germline V gene data show CDR1 as GTSNPN and CDR2 as SVGIG (reference sequence). The CDR3 consists of 17 residues. The CDR3 here is CAWRVAGLSSYNSPLHF. For the CDR3, the DNA is TGTGCCTGGAGGGTCGCGGGGTTAAGCTCCTATAATTCACCCCTCCACTTT. Full variable domain (outside the CDR3, taken from reference TRBV30 and TRBJ1-6): SQTIHQWPATLVQPVGSPLSLECTVEGTSNPNLYWYRQAAGRGLQLLFYSVGIGQISSEVPQNLSASRPQDRQFILSSKKLLLSDSGFYLCAWRVAGLSSYNSPLHFGNGTRLTVT.

The chain recombines TRBV6-1 with TRBJ2-5, with 7 bases fitting TRBD1. The CDR3 totals 16 residues. Germline V gene lookup returns CDR1 MNHNS and CDR2 SASEGT. Unmatched junction bases numbered 10, after V lost 2 bases and J lost 4 bases. DNA for the CDR3: TGTGCCAGCAGTGAACCAGGGACAGTCAGAGGAGAGACCCAGTACTTC. As protein: CASSEPGTVRGETQYF.

The rearrangement uses TRBV20-1 and TRBJ1-1, with a weak D call TRBD1 (6 bases). Trimming took 6 bases from V and 10 from J, leaving 15 bases between them. The CDR3 consists of 11 residues. Germline loops: CDR1 DFQATT, CDR2 SNEGSKA (reference sequence). The CDR3 nucleotides are TGCAGTGCCCAGACAGGTAGAAGAGCTTTCTTT. Amino acid sequence: CSAQTGRRAFF.

V is TRBV29-1 and J is TRBJ2-7; D possibly corresponds to TRBD1 (6 bases). V gave up 6 bases and J gave up 3 bases, with 9 bases separating them. CDR3 size: 11 residues. Germline lookup yields CDR1 SQVTM and CDR2 ANQGSEA. CDR3 protein: CSVRDNYEQYF. The CDR3, as DNA: TGCAGCGTCCGGGACAACTACGAGCAGTACTTC.

V gene TRBV27 combines with J gene TRBJ1-6; D is ambiguous. Germline loops: CDR1 MNHEY, CDR2 SMNVEV (reference sequence). With 6 bases removed from V and 10 bases from J, the gap between germline ends came to 10 bases. The CDR3 is 12 amino acids. CDR3: CASRAGPSPLHF. DNA for the CDR3: TGTGCCAGCAGAGCGGGTCCCTCACCCCTCCACTTT.

This chain connects TRBV27 to TRBJ2-2; no definite D call. Germline lookup yields CDR1 MNHEY and CDR2 SMNVEV (reference sequence). The V and J ends lost 2 bases and 5 bases respectively, with 6 bases between them. CDR3 length equals 13 residues. The CDR3 bases are TGTGCCAGCAGTTTAGGAGCGACCGGGGAGCTGTTTTTT. Its translation: CASSLGATGELFF.

The rearrangement joins TRBV19 to TRBJ1-5; TRBD1 matches at 12 bases. The CDR3 covers 20 residues. Germline CDR1 and CDR2: LNHDA and SQIVND (reference sequence). V lost 2 bases, J lost 0 bases, and 11 bases stayed unmatched. The chain's CDR3 is CASSISTGTGGPYSNQPQHF. CDR3 coding DNA: TGTGCCAGTAGTATATCGACCGGGACAGGGGGCCCGTATAGCAATCAGCCCCAGCATTTT. Based on the CDR3 plus reference TRBV19 and TRBJ1-5, the full variable domain is DGGITQSPKYLFRKEGQNVTLSCEQNLNHDAMYWYRQDPGQGLRLIYYSQIVNDFQKGDIAEGYSVSREKKESFPLTVTSAQKNPTAFYLCASSISTGTGGPYSNQPQHFGDGTRLSIL.

The CDR3 bases are TGTGCCACCAGCAGAGATACGGTTACCTATGGCTACACCTTC. Encoded protein: CATSRDTVTYGYTF. V and J are TRBV15 and TRBJ1-2, with unresolved D. The V gene lost 0 bases and the J gene lost 4 bases, with 9 bases spanning the gap. CDR3 size: 14 residues. Germline CDR1 and CDR2: LNHNV and YYDKDF (reference sequence).

The chain carries TRBV5-6 and TRBJ1-3, with D possibly matching TRBD1 (6 bases). Trimming cost V 5 bases and J 5 bases, with 20 bases left between them. This CDR3 has 16 amino acids. The germline V gene encodes CDR1 SGHDT and CDR2 YYEEEE. This CDR3 is CASSVDATGKRNTIYF. CDR3 DNA: TGTGCCAGCAGTGTCGACGCTACAGGGAAGAGAAACACCATATATTTT.

This chain joins TRBV5-4 and TRBJ2-2, with TRBD1 as a possible D gene (5 bases). V was clipped by 6 bases and J by 3 bases, with 15 bases between them. CDR3 length: 15 residues. The germline CDR1 and CDR2 sequences are SGHNT and YYREEE (reference sequence). The CDR3 region is CASTLGIGDTGELFF. DNA of the CDR3: TGTGCCAGCACTTTGGGTATAGGGGACACCGGGGAGCTGTTTTTT.

The CDR3 DNA reads TGTGCCAGCAGCTCGGGACTTTACGAGCAGTACTTC. Its translation is CASSSGLYEQYF. The chain recombines TRBV21-1 with TRBJ2-7; the table's D call of TRBD2 was not tested on the DNA. TRBV21-1 is noted as a pseudogene. CDR3 length: 12 amino acids.

This chain joins TRBV15 and TRBJ1-1; 9 positions match TRBD1. Per the germline V gene, CDR1 is LNHNV and CDR2 is YYDKDF (reference sequence). CDR3 length: 15 residues. Trimming removed 5 bases from V and 1 base from J; junction bases left unmatched: 5. The DNA of the CDR3 is TGTGCCACCAGCGCCTGGGACAGGGAGAACACTGAAGCTTTCTTT. Protein: CATSAWDRENTEAFF.

V gene TRBV9 combines with J gene TRBJ1-2, with D possibly matching TRBD1 (6 bases). Germline lookup yields CDR1 SGDLS and CDR2 YYNGEE. The CDR3 covers 18 residues. V was trimmed by 3 bases and J by 0 bases, leaving 21 bases between them. This chain's CDR3 is CASSDSWTVQSSNYGYTF. Here the CDR3 DNA reads TGTGCCAGCAGCGACAGTTGGACAGTCCAATCTTCTAACTATGGCTACACCTTC.

A few counts support this clone. This chain connects TRBV9 to TRBJ2-5, with 7 bases aligning to TRBD2. The V gene end was trimmed by 4 bases and the J gene end by 1 base; junction bases not matched to a gene: 19. Germline CDR1 is SGDLS and CDR2 is YYNGEE. This CDR3 contains 19 residues. CDR3 sequence (DNA): TGTGCCAGCAGCCCCTGGGCGGGGGTGGATTTGCGGGCCCAAGAGACCCAGTACTTC. Its protein product is CASSPWAGVDLRAQETQYF. The full variable domain, rest sourced from reference TRBV9 and TRBJ2-5, is DSGVTQTPKHLITATGQRVTLRCSPRSGDLSVYWYQQSLDQGLQFLIQYYNGEERAKGNILERFSAQQFPDLHSELNLSSLELGDSALYFCASSPWAGVDLRAQETQYFGPGTRLLVL.